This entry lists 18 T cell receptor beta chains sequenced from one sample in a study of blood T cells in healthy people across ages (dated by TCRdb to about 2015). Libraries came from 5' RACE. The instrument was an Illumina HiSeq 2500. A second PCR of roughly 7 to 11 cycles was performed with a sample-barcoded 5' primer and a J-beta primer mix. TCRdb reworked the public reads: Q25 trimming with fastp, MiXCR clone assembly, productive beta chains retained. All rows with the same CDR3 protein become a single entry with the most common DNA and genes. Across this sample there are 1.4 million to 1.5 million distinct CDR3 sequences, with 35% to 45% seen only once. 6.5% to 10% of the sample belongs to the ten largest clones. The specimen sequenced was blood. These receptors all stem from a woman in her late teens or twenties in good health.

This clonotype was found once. CDR3 amino acids: CASSAPGGRTEAFF. DNA of the CDR3: TGTGCCAGCAGCGCCCCGGGGGGACGGACTGAAGCTTTCTTT. V and J are TRBV7-9 and TRBJ1-1, with D possibly TRBD1 on 5 matching bases. Germline V gene lookup returns CDR1 SEHNR and CDR2 FQNEAQ (reference sequence). The CDR3 is 14 amino acids. V was trimmed by 5 bases and J by 5 bases, leaving 15 bases between them.

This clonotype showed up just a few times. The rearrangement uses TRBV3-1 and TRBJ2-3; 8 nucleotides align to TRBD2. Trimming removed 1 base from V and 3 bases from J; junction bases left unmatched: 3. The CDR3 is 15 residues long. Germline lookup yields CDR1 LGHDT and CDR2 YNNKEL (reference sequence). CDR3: CASSQVGGATDTQYF. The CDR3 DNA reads TGTGCCAGCAGCCAAGTCGGGGGGGCAACAGATACGCAGTATTTT.

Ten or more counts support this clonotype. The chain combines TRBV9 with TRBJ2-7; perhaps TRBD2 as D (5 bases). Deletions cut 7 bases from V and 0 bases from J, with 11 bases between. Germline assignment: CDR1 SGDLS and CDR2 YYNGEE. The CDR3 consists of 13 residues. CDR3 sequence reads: CASSVGVSYEQYF. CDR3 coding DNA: TGTGCCAGCTCTGTGGGAGTCTCCTACGAGCAGTACTTC.

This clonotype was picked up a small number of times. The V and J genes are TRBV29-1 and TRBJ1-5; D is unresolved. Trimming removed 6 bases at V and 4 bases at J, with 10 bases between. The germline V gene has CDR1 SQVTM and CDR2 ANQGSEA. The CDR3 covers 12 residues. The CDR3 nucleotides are TGCAGCGTAAGCACTAATAATCAGCCCCAGCATTTT. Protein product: CSVSTNNQPQHF.

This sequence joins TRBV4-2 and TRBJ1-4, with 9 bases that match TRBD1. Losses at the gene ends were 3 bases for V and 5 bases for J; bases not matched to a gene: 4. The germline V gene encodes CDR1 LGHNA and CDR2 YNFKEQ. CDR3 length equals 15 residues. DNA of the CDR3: TGTGCCAGCAGCCAGGAGACAGGGGGAAATGAAAAACTGTTTTTT. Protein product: CASSQETGGNEKLFF.

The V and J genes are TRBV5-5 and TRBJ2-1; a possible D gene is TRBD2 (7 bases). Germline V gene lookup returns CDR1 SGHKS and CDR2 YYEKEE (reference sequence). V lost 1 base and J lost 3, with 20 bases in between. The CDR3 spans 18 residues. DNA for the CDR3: TGTGCCAGCAGCTTGAGGGGGGCGGGGGTCCCTTACTACAATGAGCAGTTCTTC. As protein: CASSLRGAGVPYYNEQFF.

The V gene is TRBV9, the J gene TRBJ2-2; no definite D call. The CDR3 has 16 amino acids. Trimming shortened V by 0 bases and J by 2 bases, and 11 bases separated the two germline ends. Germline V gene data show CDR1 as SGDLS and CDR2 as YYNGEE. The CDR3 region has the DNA TGTGCCAGCAGCGTAGGAACTATTAGTAACACCGGGGAGCTGTTTTTT. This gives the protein CASSVGTISNTGELFF.

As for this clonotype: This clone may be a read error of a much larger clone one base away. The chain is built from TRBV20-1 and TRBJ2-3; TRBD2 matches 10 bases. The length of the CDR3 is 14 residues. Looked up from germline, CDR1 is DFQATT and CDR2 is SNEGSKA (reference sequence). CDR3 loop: CSARLAGVTDAQYF. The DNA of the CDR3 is TGCAGTGCTAGACTAGCGGGGGTCACAGATGCGCAGTATTTT.

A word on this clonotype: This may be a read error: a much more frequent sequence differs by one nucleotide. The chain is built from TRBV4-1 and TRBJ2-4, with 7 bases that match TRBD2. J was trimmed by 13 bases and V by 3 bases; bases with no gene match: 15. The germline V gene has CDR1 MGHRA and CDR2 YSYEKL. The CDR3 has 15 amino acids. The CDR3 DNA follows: TGCGCCAGCAGCCATACGCTTCCGGGAGGTTACGGGCAGTACTTC. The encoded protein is CASSHTLPGGYGQYF.

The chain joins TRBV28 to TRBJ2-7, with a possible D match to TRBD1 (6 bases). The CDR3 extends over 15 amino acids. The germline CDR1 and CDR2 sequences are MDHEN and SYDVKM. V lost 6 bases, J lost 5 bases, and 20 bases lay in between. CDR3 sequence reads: CASSPIGAGEHEQYF. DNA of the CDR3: TGTGCCAGCAGCCCAATCGGGGCAGGGGAGCACGAGCAGTACTTC.

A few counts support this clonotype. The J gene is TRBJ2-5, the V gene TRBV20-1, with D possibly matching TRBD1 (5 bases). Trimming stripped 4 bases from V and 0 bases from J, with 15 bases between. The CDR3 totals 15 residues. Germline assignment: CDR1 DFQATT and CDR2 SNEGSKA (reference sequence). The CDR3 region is CSATVRGRYQETQYF. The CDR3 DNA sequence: TGCAGTGCTACCGTTAGGGGAAGATACCAAGAGACCCAGTACTTC.

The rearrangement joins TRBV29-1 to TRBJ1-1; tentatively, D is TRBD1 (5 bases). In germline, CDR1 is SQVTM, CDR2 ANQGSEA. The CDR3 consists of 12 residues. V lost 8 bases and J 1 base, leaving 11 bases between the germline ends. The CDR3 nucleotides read TGCAGCTTCAGGGACGCGAACACTGAAGCTTTCTTT. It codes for CSFRDANTEAFF.

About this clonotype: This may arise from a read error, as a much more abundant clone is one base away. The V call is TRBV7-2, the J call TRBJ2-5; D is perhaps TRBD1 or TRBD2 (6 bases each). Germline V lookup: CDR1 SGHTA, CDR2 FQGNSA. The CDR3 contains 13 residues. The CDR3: CASRQGLKEAQYF. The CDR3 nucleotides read TGTGCCAGCAGACAGGGACTTAAAGAGGCCCAGTACTTC.

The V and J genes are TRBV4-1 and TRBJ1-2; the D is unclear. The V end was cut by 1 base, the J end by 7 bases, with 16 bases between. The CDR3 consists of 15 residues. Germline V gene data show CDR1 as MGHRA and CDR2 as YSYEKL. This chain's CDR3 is CASSQARGFSGGYTF. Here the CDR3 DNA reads TGCGCCAGCAGCCAAGCCCGAGGCTTCTCGGGTGGCTACACCTTC.

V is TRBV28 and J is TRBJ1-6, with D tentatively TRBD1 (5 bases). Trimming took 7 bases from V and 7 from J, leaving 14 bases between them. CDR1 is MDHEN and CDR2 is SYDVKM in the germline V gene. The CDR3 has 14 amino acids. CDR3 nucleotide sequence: TGTGCCAGCACCTCCGGGGCTTCGAATTCACCCCTCCACTTT. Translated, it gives CASTSGASNSPLHF.

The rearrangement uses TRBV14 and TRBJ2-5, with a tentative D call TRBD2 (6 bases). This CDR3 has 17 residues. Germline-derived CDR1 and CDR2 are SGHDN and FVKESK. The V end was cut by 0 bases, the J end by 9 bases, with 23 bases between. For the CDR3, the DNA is TGTGCCAGCAGCCAAGATAGTTGGGCGGGATCCTTGGAGGCCCAGTACTTC. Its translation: CASSQDSWAGSLEAQYF.

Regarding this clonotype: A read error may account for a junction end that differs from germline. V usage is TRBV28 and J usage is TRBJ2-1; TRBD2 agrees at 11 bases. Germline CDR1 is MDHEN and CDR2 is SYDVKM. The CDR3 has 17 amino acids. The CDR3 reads CACSSTSLAGAFNEQFF. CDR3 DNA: TGTGCCTGCAGTTCCACGTCACTAGCGGGAGCTTTTAATGAGCAGTTCTTC.

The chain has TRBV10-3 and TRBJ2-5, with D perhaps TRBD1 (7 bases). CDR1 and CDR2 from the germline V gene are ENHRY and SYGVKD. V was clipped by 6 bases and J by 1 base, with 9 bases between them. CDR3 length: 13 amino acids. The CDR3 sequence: CAISQGGQETQYF. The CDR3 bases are TGTGCCATCAGCCAGGGGGGCCAAGAGACCCAGTACTTC.